The clone carrying this T cell receptor (beta chain) was seen a handful of times. The CDR3 totals 13 residues. The V end lost 2 bases, the J end lost 3 bases, and 4 bases lay between the germline ends. The source of the sample is a study of T cells in Graves' hyperthyroidism and ophthalmopathy. Amplified TCR beta CDR3 regions came from RNA transcripts. The TCR CDR3 was amplified in a first-round RT-PCR using the HTBI primer set. TCRdb re-analysed the multiplex PCR reads in MiXCR, keeping a single row per CDR3 protein. Of around 300,000 distinct CDR3 sequences listed, about 20% were seen once; the top ten hold over 55%.

This chain uses TRBV12-3 or TRBV12-4 with TRBJ2-2; D remains unclear. The sequence derives from a man aged 25-45 years with Graves' ophthalmopathy. Sequencing used blood. The CDR3 nucleotides read TGTGCCAGCAGTTTATGGGACACCGGGGAGCTGTTTTTT. This codes for CASSLWDTGELFF.